The 32 T cell receptor beta chains below were found in one sample sequenced in a study of cytomegalovirus exposure and HLA in healthy donors. Primers: 60 Vbeta forward and 13 Jbeta reverse. The protocol was immunoSEQ multiplex PCR, while the TCRdb copy is restricted to in-frame clones and leaves out a portion. This table holds 100,000 to 150,000 clones, 75% found once. Sequenced sample: PBMCs. These receptors came from a woman aged 45-65 years in good health and CMV-seronegative.

This rearrangement joins TRBV29-1 to TRBJ1-1; 7 nucleotides match TRBD1. V dropped 5 bases and J dropped 1; count of bases not matched to a gene: 7. CDR3 length: 14 amino acids. Germline loops: CDR1 SQVTM, CDR2 ANQGSEA. DNA for the CDR3: TGCAGCGTTTCAACCGGGACAGCGAACACTGAAGCTTTCTTT. The encoded protein is CSVSTGTANTEAFF.

The chain employs TRBV13 and TRBJ2-3, with TRBD1 as a possible D gene (5 bases). Germline V gene lookup returns CDR1 PRHDT and CDR2 FYEKMQ (reference sequence). The CDR3 covers 16 residues. Trimming stripped 2 bases from V and 2 bases from J, with 14 bases between. In DNA, the CDR3 is TGTGCCAGCAGCTTACTTCAGGGATACCCCACAGATACGCAGTATTTT. Encoded protein: CASSLLQGYPTDTQYF.

V gene TRBV15 combines with J gene TRBJ2-1; 8 bases map to TRBD2. This CDR3 spans 15 amino acids. The J segment lost 4 bases and the V segment lost 5 bases, leaving 7 bases of the junction unmatched. CDR1 and CDR2 (germline): LNHNV, YYDKDF (reference sequence). Here the CDR3 reads CATSVSGGPYNEQFF. CDR3 in DNA: TGTGCCACCAGCGTTTCGGGAGGGCCATACAATGAGCAGTTCTTC.

This chain links TRBV5-1 with TRBJ1-1, with D possibly TRBD1 on 5 matching bases. The length of the CDR3 is 12 residues. The V gene lost 5 bases and the J gene lost 8 bases, with 13 bases spanning the gap. Germline V gives CDR1 SGHRS, CDR2 YFSETQ. The CDR3 is CASSDGALEAFF. CDR3 DNA: TGCGCCAGCAGTGATGGGGCCTTAGAAGCTTTCTTT. Filled out from reference TRBV5-1 and TRBJ1-1, the complete variable domain reads KAGVTQTPRYLIKTRGQQVTLSCSPISGHRSVSWYQQTPGQGLQFLFEYFSETQRNKGNFPGRFSGRQFSNSRSEMNVSTLELGDSALYLCASSDGALEAFFGQGTRLTVV.

The gene calls are TRBV4-1 and TRBJ1-2; D is uncertain. Germline V gene data show CDR1 as MGHRA and CDR2 as YSYEKL. The CDR3 is made up of 16 amino acids. Trimming took 0 bases from V and 5 from J, leaving 16 bases between them. The CDR3 coding sequence is TGCGCCAGCAGCCAAGAAGAAGGAGCGCGGGGTTATGGCTACACCTTC. Its translation: CASSQEEGARGYGYTF.

The V gene is TRBV18, the J gene TRBJ2-7; D is perhaps TRBD2 (5 bases). CDR3 length: 13 residues. CDR1 and CDR2 (germline): KGHSH, LQKENI. Trimming took off 3 bases at V and 4 bases at J, with 10 bases between the two ends. CDR3 sequence: CASSPDSEYEQYF. CDR3 DNA: TGTGCCAGCTCACCGGATAGCGAGTACGAGCAGTACTTC.

This clone was counted a few times. The gene calls are TRBV30 and TRBJ1-2, with D possibly matching TRBD1 (5 bases). The V and J ends lost 4 bases and 6 bases respectively, with 15 bases between them. The CDR3 sequence is 13 residues long. Germline V gene sequence: CDR1 GTSNPN, CDR2 SVGIG (reference sequence). The CDR3: CAWTKGPFNGYTF. The CDR3 nucleotides are TGTGCCTGGACCAAGGGGCCTTTTAATGGCTACACCTTC. The complete variable domain, with remaining parts taken from reference TRBV30 and TRBJ1-2, reads SQTIHQWPATLVQPVGSPLSLECTVEGTSNPNLYWYRQAAGRGLQLLFYSVGIGQISSEVPQNLSASRPQDRQFILSSKKLLLSDSGFYLCAWTKGPFNGYTFGSGTRLTVV.

This clone was counted ten times or more. The chain couples TRBV18 to TRBJ2-3; no clear D gene. The CDR3 runs 12 residues. Germline assignment: CDR1 KGHSH and CDR2 LQKENI. Trimming took off 4 bases at V and 14 bases at J, with 16 bases between the two ends. CDR3 coding DNA: TGTGCCAGCTCACGACGACTCGGCTCCATGTATTTT. This encodes CASSRRLGSMYF.

The chain combines TRBV29-1 with TRBJ2-7, with D possibly being TRBD2 (6 bases). V lost 7 bases and J 1 base, leaving 11 bases between the germline ends. The germline V gene encodes CDR1 SQVTM and CDR2 ANQGSEA. This CDR3 comprises 12 residues. CDR3 nucleotides: TGCAGCGCTAGACTAGTTTCCTACGAGCAGTACTTC. Translating gives CSARLVSYEQYF.

The CDR3, as DNA: TGTGCCAGCAGCTTAGTTGTCTCACGGTCCTACGAGCAGTACTTC. This gives the protein CASSLVVSRSYEQYF. The chain couples TRBV7-9 to TRBJ2-7; unclear D gene. Looked up from germline, CDR1 is SEHNR and CDR2 is FQNEAQ (reference sequence). The CDR3 loop spans 15 amino acids. Trimming left V 1 base short and J 1 base short, with 11 bases between.

The chain uses TRBV7-9 and TRBJ2-1, with 9 bases identical to TRBD2. Germline values: CDR1 SEHNR, CDR2 FQNEAQ (reference sequence). V lost 3 bases to trimming and J lost 7 bases; unmatched junction nucleotides: 10. CDR3 length: 16 amino acids. CDR3 sequence (DNA): TGTGCCAGCAGCTTCCATAGGCGGGAGGGTAGGAATGAGCAGTTCTTC. This translates into CASSFHRREGRNEQFF.

J is TRBJ1-2 and V is TRBV30, with D hard to call. Germline CDR1 and CDR2: GTSNPN and SVGIG (reference sequence). Trimming removed 5 bases from V and 1 base from J, with 5 bases in between. CDR3 size: 11 residues. CDR3 bases: TGTGCCTGGTTAAATAACTATGGCTACACCTTC. Translating gives CAWLNNYGYTF. Full variable domain (missing parts from reference TRBV30 and TRBJ1-2): SQTIHQWPATLVQPVGSPLSLECTVEGTSNPNLYWYRQAAGRGLQLLFYSVGIGQISSEVPQNLSASRPQDRQFILSSKKLLLSDSGFYLCAWLNNYGYTFGSGTRLTVV.

This chain uses TRBV7-2 with TRBJ2-7; unclear D gene. V gave up 5 bases and J gave up 3 bases, with 11 bases separating them. Per germline, CDR1 SGHTA and CDR2 FQGNSA. The CDR3 has 13 residues. DNA for the CDR3: TGTGCCAGCAGCACACTATACCTCTACGAGCAGTACTTC. Translating it yields CASSTLYLYEQYF.

This clone turned up a few times. The genes are TRBV15 and TRBJ2-1; TRBD2 agrees at 9 bases. This CDR3 has 20 amino acids. Germline trimming cut 0 bases from V and 8 bases from J; bases unmatched to any gene: 20. Germline V gives CDR1 LNHNV, CDR2 YYDKDF (reference sequence). The CDR3 DNA follows: TGTGCCACCAGCAGAGATCTCGGCTTTGATATGCAGGGCGGGGGGGATGAGCAGTTCTTC. Encoded protein: CATSRDLGFDMQGGGDEQFF.

The rearrangement joins TRBV9 to TRBJ2-7; 9 nucleotides line up with TRBD1. V gave up 0 bases and J gave up 7 bases; unmatched junction bases: 5. In germline, CDR1 is SGDLS, CDR2 YYNGEE. This CDR3 is 14 amino acids long. The DNA for the CDR3 is TGTGCCAGCAGCGTAGGGACAGGGGATTTAGAGCAGTACTTC. This translates into CASSVGTGDLEQYF.

The V gene is TRBV6-1, the J gene TRBJ2-7, with 9 bases matching TRBD2. This CDR3 comprises 15 residues. Trimming at V came to 6 bases and at J to 4 bases, leaving 10 bases not matched to a gene. Per germline, CDR1 MNHNS and CDR2 SASEGT. CDR3 protein: CASRKIAGDSYEQYF. Here the CDR3 DNA reads TGTGCCAGCAGGAAAATAGCGGGAGATTCGTACGAGCAGTACTTC.

V gene TRBV5-1 combines with J gene TRBJ2-7; D uncertain. The CDR3 is made up of 13 amino acids. Germline-derived CDR1 and CDR2 are SGHRS and YFSETQ. V was pared by 1 base and J by 1 base, with 6 bases between. In nucleotides, the CDR3 is TGCGCCAGCAGCTTGATAACTTCCTACGAGCAGTACTTC. Translated: CASSLITSYEQYF.

This rearrangement joins TRBV7-2 to TRBJ2-5; the match to TRBD2 covers 7 bases. CDR1 is SGHTA, CDR2 FQGNSA, per germline. V was clipped by 2 bases and J by 2 bases; unmatched bases: 5. The CDR3 is 15 amino acids. CDR3 region: CASSLRGAGQETQYF. The CDR3 nucleotides read TGTGCCAGCAGCTTACGGGGAGCGGGGCAAGAGACCCAGTACTTC.

CDR3 in amino acids: CASSLGFRTSARNEQFF. CDR3 DNA sequence: TGTGCCAGCAGTTTGGGGTTCAGGACTAGCGCCCGCAATGAGCAGTTCTTC. J is TRBJ2-1 and V is TRBV28; 9 bases match TRBD2. CDR3 length equals 17 residues. From germline, CDR1 is MDHEN and CDR2 SYDVKM. J was trimmed by 6 bases and V by 3 bases; bases with no gene match: 12.

The DNA for the CDR3 is TGTGCCAGTAGTATCGCAGACGGGGAGCTGTTTTTT. Translated: CASSIADGELFF. This chain links TRBV19 with TRBJ2-2; D gene unclear. With 3 bases removed from V and 7 bases from J, the gap between germline ends came to 6 bases. The CDR3 spans 12 residues. From germline, CDR1 is LNHDA and CDR2 SQIVND (reference sequence).

This clone was recorded once. The V gene is TRBV4-2, the J gene TRBJ2-7; D is unclear. The V gene lost 3 bases and the J gene lost 2 bases, with 11 bases spanning the gap. The CDR3 runs 14 residues. Germline-derived CDR1 and CDR2 are LGHNA and YNFKEQ. CDR3 nucleotide sequence: TGTGCCAGCAGCCATGAAATCAACACCTACGAGCAGTACTTC. The encoded protein is CASSHEINTYEQYF.

The chain carries TRBV30 and TRBJ2-1; 8 positions agree with TRBD1. The CDR3 has 14 amino acids. The J segment lost 4 bases and the V segment lost 4 bases, leaving 6 bases of the junction unmatched. Germline V gives CDR1 GTSNPN, CDR2 SVGIG (reference sequence). The CDR3 sequence: CAWIWTGIYNEQFF. Here the CDR3 DNA reads TGTGCCTGGATATGGACAGGGATATACAATGAGCAGTTCTTC.

The rearrangement uses TRBV7-8 and TRBJ1-5; D might be TRBD1 (6 bases). This CDR3 is 13 amino acids long. The germline CDR1 and CDR2 sequences are SGHVS and FQNEAQ. The V gene lost 5 bases and the J gene lost 2 bases, with 7 bases spanning the gap. The CDR3 bases are TGTGCCAGCAGCCCAGGGGGCAATCAGCCCCAGCATTTT. Amino acids: CASSPGGNQPQHF.

The rearrangement joins TRBV5-4 to TRBJ1-6, with TRBD1 matching over 9 bases. Trimming took 3 bases from V and 7 from J; bases not matched to a gene: 2. This CDR3 has 14 amino acids. Germline assignment: CDR1 SGHNT and CDR2 YYREEE (reference sequence). The CDR3, as DNA: TGTGCCAGCAGCTCAACAGGGGGCAATTCACCCCTCCACTTT. It specifies CASSSTGGNSPLHF. The full variable domain, with the rest looked up from reference TRBV5-4 and TRBJ1-6, is ETGVTQSPTHLIKTRGQQVTLRCSSQSGHNTVSWYQQALGQGPQFIFQYYREEENGRGNFPPRFSGLQFPNYSSELNVNALELDDSALYLCASSSTGGNSPLHFGNGTRLTVT.

V is TRBV14 and J is TRBJ2-5; 7 nucleotides agree with TRBD2. The DNA matches TRBJ2-7 better at its end, which makes the J call doubtful. The CDR3 is 14 amino acids. Germline V CDR1 and CDR2: SGHDN, FVKESK. CDR3 region: CASSLSGTPYEQYF. The CDR3 DNA reads TGTGCCAGCAGCCTCAGCGGGACCCCCTACGAGCAGTACTTC.

V usage is TRBV19 and J usage is TRBJ2-7, with 14 bases lining up with TRBD2. The CDR3 has 16 residues. V lost 4 bases to trimming and J lost 4 bases; unmatched junction nucleotides: 6. CDR1 is LNHDA, CDR2 SQIVND, per germline (reference sequence). The CDR3, as DNA: TGTGCCAGTAGTACGCGGACTAGCGGGAGGAGTTACGAGCAGTACTTC. Translation: CASSTRTSGRSYEQYF.

This chain connects TRBV6-4 to TRBJ2-2; 7 bases map to TRBD2. CDR1 is MRHNA, CDR2 SNTAGT, per germline. Unmatched junction bases numbered 10, after V lost 6 bases and J lost 6 bases. The CDR3 contains 15 residues. The CDR3 DNA sequence: TGTGCCAGCAGAAAAAACACCCTAGCGGCCGGGGAGCTGTTTTTT. This encodes CASRKNTLAAGELFF.

The rearrangement joins TRBV7-2 to TRBJ1-3; 9 bases are a match to TRBD1. The J segment lost 0 bases and the V segment lost 5 bases, leaving 8 bases of the junction unmatched. The V gene's germline CDR1 is SGHTA and CDR2 FQGNSA. This CDR3 spans 17 amino acids. The CDR3 region has the DNA TGTGCCAGCAGCCCGGGGACAGGGCCATTCTCTGGAAACACCATATATTTT. Its protein product is CASSPGTGPFSGNTIYF.

This chain joins TRBV9 and TRBJ2-7, with D perhaps TRBD1 (5 bases). CDR3 length equals 13 residues. Germline V lookup: CDR1 SGDLS, CDR2 YYNGEE. V lost 0 bases, J lost 6 bases, and 10 bases lay in between. CDR3 region: CASSVGPGLEQYF. In nucleotides, the CDR3 is TGTGCCAGCAGCGTAGGCCCAGGGCTCGAGCAGTACTTC.

The chain carries TRBV19 and TRBJ2-1, with TRBD2 matching over 12 bases. This CDR3 has 12 residues. The junction had 2 bases not matched to a gene; V was cut back by 6 bases and J by 11 bases. The germline V gene encodes CDR1 LNHDA and CDR2 SQIVND (reference sequence). In DNA form, the CDR3 reads TGTGCCAGTAGGACTAGCGGGAGTCAGCAGTTCTTC. Translating gives CASRTSGSQQFF.

The DNA of the CDR3 is TGTGCCAGCAGTAATAGAGTCGTCACTGAAGCTTTCTTT. Protein sequence: CASSNRVVTEAFF. V usage is TRBV6-5 and J usage is TRBJ1-1; D gene uncertain. The CDR3 consists of 13 residues. The germline V and J ends were trimmed by 5 bases and 4 bases, with 11 bases remaining between them. CDR1 is MNHEY and CDR2 is SVGAGI in the germline V gene.

The chain carries TRBV30 and TRBJ1-2; D is uncertain. The germline V gene encodes CDR1 GTSNPN and CDR2 SVGIG (reference sequence). The CDR3 contains 13 residues. With 2 bases removed from V and 1 base from J, the gap between germline ends came to 8 bases. The CDR3 nucleotides are TGTGCCTGGAGTCTCGGGATTAACTATGGCTACACCTTC. Translating gives CAWSLGINYGYTF.